This T cell receptor beta chain was sequenced for a study of cytomegalovirus exposure and HLA in healthy donors. Study outcomes and limitations: For TCR beta chains, V- and J-gene trimming was later linked to a missense DCLRE1C variant.

The CDR3 covers 15 residues. Trimming shortened V by 6 bases and J by 0 bases, and 12 bases separated the two germline ends. Looked up from germline, CDR1 is LGHNT and CDR2 is FRNRAP. Concerning this clone: The antigen is undetermined.

PCR amplification relied on 60 Vbeta primers (plus 13 Jbeta primers). Method: immunoSEQ multiplex PCR; TCRdb's copy keeps in-frame clones and lacks some. Here the sample spans 150,000 or so clones, 84% being singletons. The sample was PBMCs. The chain recombines TRBV12-5 with TRBJ1-5; D is unclear. The receptor comes from a boy younger than 10 in good health and CMV-seronegative. The CDR3 coding sequence is TGTGCTAGTGGCTCCGGGTTATATAGCAATCAGCCCCAGCATTTT. It is translated as CASGSGLYSNQPQHF. Filled out from reference TRBV12-5 and TRBJ1-5, the complete variable domain reads DARVTQTPRHKVTEMGQEVTMRCQPILGHNTVFWYRQTMMQGLELLAYFRNRAPLDDSGMPKDRFSAEMPDATLATLKIQPSEPRDSAVYFCASGSGLYSNQPQHFGDGTRLSIL.